This entry lists 2 T cell receptor beta chains sequenced from one sample in a study of CD8 T cells in Susac syndrome. An input of roughly 0.5 to 1 ug of RNA was subjected to reverse transcription using random hexamers. Each CDR3 protein gets one entry after TCRdb re-called the immunoSEQ multiplex PCR reads with MiXCR. Of tens of thousands of distinct CDR3 sequences listed, 93% are singletons. Sequenced material: CD8+ T cells from PBMCs. The receptors originated from a human donor with Susac syndrome.

The chain recombines TRBV20-1 with TRBJ1-1; D unclear. CDR1 and CDR2 (germline): DFQATT, SNEGSKA (reference sequence). The CDR3 loop spans 13 amino acids. V dropped 3 bases and J dropped 1 base, with 9 bases sitting between them. The CDR3 here is CSASAWGNTEAFF. As DNA, the CDR3 is TGCAGTGCTAGCGCTTGGGGGAACACTGAAGCTTTCTTT.

The chain employs TRBV9 and TRBJ1-4, with TRBD1 as a possible D gene (5 bases). Trimming stripped 4 bases from V and 6 bases from J, with 7 bases between. CDR1 is SGDLS and CDR2 is YYNGEE in the germline V gene. This CDR3 contains 12 residues. The CDR3 DNA is TGTGCCAGCAGCACGGGGGATGAAAAACTGTTTTTT. Translating it yields CASSTGDEKLFF.